The clone carrying this T cell receptor (beta chain) occurred once. The time point is: pretreatment peripheral blood. Some clones are missing from TCRdb's copy, which holds only in-frame ones; the method was immunoSEQ multiplex PCR. The table has over 75,000 clones, more than 70% seen once. This record comes from a study of PD-L1 blockade in urothelial cancer. Study as a whole: Between 0 and 3 prior chemotherapy regimens had been given to patients. Analysis of blood occurred 3 weeks (second dose) and 6 weeks after treatment start. T cells were recovered from blood samples at a median of roughly 150,000.

Germline-derived CDR1 and CDR2 are LGHNA and YNFKEQ. Deletions cut 1 base from V and 4 bases from J, with 10 bases between. CDR3 length: 14 amino acids. The chain is built from TRBV4-2 and TRBJ2-5; tentatively, D is TRBD2 (5 bases). The receptor comes from a woman of 80 years or more with urothelial cancer. The sample in question was PBMCs, obtained around atezolizumab (anti-PD-L1) treatment. This CDR3 reads CASSQGTSPETQYF. Written as DNA, the CDR3 is TGTGCCAGCAGCCAAGGGACTTCCCCAGAGACCCAGTACTTC.